A selection of T cell receptor beta chains follows, all from one sample in a study of cytomegalovirus exposure and HLA in healthy donors. Clones were read by immunoSEQ multiplex PCR, and TCRdb kept only the in-frame ones, dropping some. The table has about 100,000 clones, less than 85% seen once. The material sequenced was PBMCs. Receptors originate from a woman aged 55-70 years in good health and CMV-seropositive. The CDR3 runs from the conserved cysteine through the conserved F or W. The D gene is left open where the match is weak. Part of the rows lack a size; the others show once, few, many or a class for expanded clones.

v_gene	d_gene	abundance	j_gene	CDR3aa	CDR3nt
TRBV10-1	TRBD1	-	TRBJ2-1	CASSVLRTGGINEQFF	TGCGCCAGCAGTGTTCTCCGGACAGGGGGGATCAATGAGCAGTTCTTC
TRBV19	-	-	TRBJ2-1	CASSIAGQLMDNEQFF	TGTGCCAGTAGTATAGCTGGACAGCTGATGGACAATGAGCAGTTCTTC
TRBV19	-	-	TRBJ1-5	CASSTQVNQPQHF	TGTGCCAGTAGTACACAAGTCAATCAGCCCCAGCATTTT
TRBV2	-	-	TRBJ1-1	CASGEAGQQAFF	TGTGCCAGCGGTGAAGCTGGACAGCAAGCTTTCTTT
TRBV5-1	TRBD2	-	TRBJ2-7	CASSFVAGSSYEQYF	TGCGCCAGCAGCTTTGTAGCGGGTAGCTCCTACGAGCAGTACTTC
TRBV10-2	-	-	TRBJ1-3	CASGGGSSGNTIYF	TGCGCCTCTGGCGGGGGGTCCTCTGGAAACACCATATATTTT
TRBV11-2	-	once	TRBJ1-1	CASSAQPGLGNTEAFF	TGTGCCAGCAGCGCCCAACCGGGTTTAGGGAACACTGAAGCTTTCTTT
TRBV7-9	TRBD1	-	TRBJ1-1	CASSLGQGTANTEAFF	TGTGCCAGCAGCCTAGGACAGGGCACGGCGAACACTGAAGCTTTCTTT
TRBV4-2	-	-	TRBJ1-4	CASSADRSNEKLFF	TGTGCCAGCAGCGCAGACAGGAGTAATGAAAAACTGTTTTTT
TRBV4-1	TRBD1	-	TRBJ2-7	CASSQDTGGYYEQYF	TGCGCCAGCAGCCAAGATACAGGGGGATATTACGAGCAGTACTTC